A single sample gave rise to the 3 T cell receptor beta chains below, sequenced in a study of blood T cell repertoires in COVID-19. Assay used: immunoSEQ multiplex PCR; TCRdb lists only in-frame clones, some missing. Of about 170,000 clones in the sample, roughly 93% were seen once. The sequenced sample consisted of peripheral blood. These receptors originate from a man aged 18 to 30 with COVID-19, enrolled during active disease.

The chain couples TRBV6-5 to TRBJ2-7; D is unclear. The CDR3 runs 13 residues. The V end was cut by 6 bases, the J end by 0 bases, with 9 bases between. Per germline, CDR1 MNHEY and CDR2 SVGAGI. CDR3 loop: CASSRSLSYEQYF. CDR3 nucleotides: TGTGCCAGCAGCCGGTCACTCTCCTACGAGCAGTACTTC.

V is TRBV6-5 and J is TRBJ1-2, with D possibly being TRBD1 (6 bases). Germline CDR1 is MNHEY and CDR2 is SVGAGI. Deletions cut 5 bases from V and 6 bases from J, with 19 bases between. This CDR3 is 15 amino acids long. The CDR3 spells CASSQKTGGNDGYTF. For the CDR3, the DNA is TGTGCCAGCAGTCAGAAGACAGGCGGCAACGATGGCTACACCTTC.

The CDR3 coding sequence is TGCAGTGCCCCTAGCGGAAACGAGCAGTACTTC. Amino acid sequence: CSAPSGNEQYF. V and J are TRBV20-1 and TRBJ2-7, with 7 bases matching TRBD2. Trimming removed 6 bases from V and 5 bases from J; junction bases left unmatched: 4. The CDR3 extends over 11 amino acids. CDR1 and CDR2 (germline): DFQATT, SNEGSKA (reference sequence).